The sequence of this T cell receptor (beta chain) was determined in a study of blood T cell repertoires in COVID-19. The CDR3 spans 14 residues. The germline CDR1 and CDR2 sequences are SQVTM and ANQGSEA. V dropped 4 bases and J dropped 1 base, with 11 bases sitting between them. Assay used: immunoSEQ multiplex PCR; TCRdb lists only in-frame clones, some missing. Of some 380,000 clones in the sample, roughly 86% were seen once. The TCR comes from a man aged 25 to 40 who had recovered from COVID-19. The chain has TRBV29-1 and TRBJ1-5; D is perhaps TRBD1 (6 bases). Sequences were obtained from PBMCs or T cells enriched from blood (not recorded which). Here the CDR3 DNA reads TGCAGCGTTGCGGACCAGGGGAGCAATCAGCCCCAGCATTTT. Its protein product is CSVADQGSNQPQHF.